Listed here is a single T cell receptor beta chain. This sample stems from a study of T cell responses to AZD1222 COVID-19 vaccine. Germline V lookup: CDR1 SGHTA, CDR2 FQGTGA. The CDR3 runs to 13 residues. V lost 3 bases and J 3 bases, leaving 8 bases between the germline ends. This table comes from immunoSEQ multiplex PCR, and its TCRdb copy is limited to in-frame clones, with some not included. This table has approximately 210,000 clones, approximately 90% appearing once. The chain joins TRBV7-3 to TRBJ1-1; D is uncertain. The input for sequencing was peripheral blood, taken 28 days after the second AZD1222 dose. The clonotype was recovered from an adult who received the AZD1222 COVID-19 vaccine. In nucleotides, the CDR3 is TGTGCCAGCAGCTTTGAATCGGACACTGAAGCTTTCTTT. This gives the protein CASSFESDTEAFF.